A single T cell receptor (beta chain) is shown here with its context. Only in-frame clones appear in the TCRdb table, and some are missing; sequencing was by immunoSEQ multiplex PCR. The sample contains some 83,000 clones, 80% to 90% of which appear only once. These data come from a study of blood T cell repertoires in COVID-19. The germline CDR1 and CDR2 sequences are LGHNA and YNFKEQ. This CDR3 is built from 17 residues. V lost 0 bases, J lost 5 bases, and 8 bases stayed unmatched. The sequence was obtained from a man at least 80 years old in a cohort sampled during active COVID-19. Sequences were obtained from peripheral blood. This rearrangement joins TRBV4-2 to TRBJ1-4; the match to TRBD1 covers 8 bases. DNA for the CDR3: TGTGCCAGCAGCCAAGAGGTCGGGACAGGCCAGAATGAAAAACTGTTTTTT. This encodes CASSQEVGTGQNEKLFF.